The present entry profiles one T cell receptor (beta chain) with its context. Germline trimming cut 1 base from V and 8 bases from J; bases unmatched to any gene: 6. Germline-derived CDR1 and CDR2 are SQVTM and ANQGSEA. This CDR3 spans 13 amino acids. How the authors handled the data: The authors estimated nucleated cell counts from reference gene primer amplification. Data came from immunoSEQ multiplex PCR; TCRdb stores just in-frame clones and leaves some out. The V and J calls and clone size are taken from that table; D and trimming were inferred from the DNA. In the table there are 250,000 or so clones, around 80% of which are singletons. This record belongs to a study of blood T cell repertoires in COVID-19. Looking at the study overall: COVID-19 samples, acute and convalescent, were from the United States, Italy and Spain.

The chain combines TRBV29-1 with TRBJ1-2, with TRBD1 identical over 8 bases. The TCR sequence derives from a woman aged 80 or over with acute or convalescent COVID-19. The sequencing sample was made of peripheral blood. In DNA, the CDR3 is TGCAGCGTTGAAGCGACAGGGGTGGGCGGCTACACCTTC. Translating gives CSVEATGVGGYTF.